This entry describes one TCR beta chain. The clone's antigen remains unknown. There are no base qualities to consult, and no much larger clone falls within one base. Patients with autoimmune disease history or receiving systemic immunosuppression were excluded from the trial. Peripheral blood for TCR sequencing was collected from all dose cohorts at baseline, on cycle 4 day 1, and on cycle 7 day 1. The samples were drawn from a first-in-human, open-label, multicenter phase I dose-escalation trial of ivuxolimab. Adults with locally advanced or metastatic melanoma, renal cell, hepatocellular, or head and neck squamous cell carcinoma were enrolled in the trial. Before TCR sequencing, CD4+ T cells and CD8+ T cells from peripheral blood were sorted into separate populations. Genomic DNA was extracted from sorted cells for sequencing of the TCRbeta CDR3 region. The immunoSEQ Assay was used for sequencing of TCRbeta CDR3 regions. Not all clones reach the TCRdb copy of this immuneACCESS table, which keeps in-frame sequences only. Checked studies attribute under half of the gap to unresolved V genes and leave the rest unexplained. Across this sample there are about 82,000 clones, with just over 85% seen only once. The ten largest clones represent around 2% of the sample.

This specimen belongs to a study of OX40 agonist ivuxolimab in advanced cancers. Regarding the study in general: The costimulatory receptor OX40 (CD134) was targeted by ivuxolimab, a fully human IgG2 agonistic monoclonal antibody. Intravenous ivuxolimab was administered to patients every 2 weeks at six dose levels: 0.01, 0.1, 0.3, 1.5, 3 and 10 mg/kg. Of the approximately 53 patients in dose escalation, about 19 had hepatocellular carcinoma, around 15 had melanoma, 9 had renal cell carcinoma and 9 had head and neck cancer. In the dose-escalation cohort, around four fifths of patients were male, and the mean age was 60 years with a range of roughly 23 to 79. Patients were allowed to have had prior anti-PD-1, anti-PD-L1 or anti-CTLA-4 therapy, and 40% to 45% of the dose-escalation patients had previously received checkpoint inhibitors. Three dose-escalation patients achieved partial responses, one with hepatocellular carcinoma and two with cutaneous melanoma. Peripheral TCRbeta sequencing was intended to test whether TCR sequence diversity was altered and clonal T-cell expansion was caused by ivuxolimab. The monotherapy dose-escalation portion (N of about 47 patients) of the phase I ivuxolimab trial is reported in the paper.

Paper-wide results and their limitations: Low levels of normalized T-cell clonal expansion were also shown by some nonresponding patients. The antigen specificity of the clonally expanded peripheral T cells was not determined. At doses from 0.1 to 3.0 mg/kg, clonal expansion was seen in both CD4+ and CD8+ blood T cells between baseline and week 6. In partial responders in the 0.1-3.0 mg/kg groups, normalized peripheral clonal expansion was found to be among the lowest, especially among CD8+ T cells. After ivuxolimab, more expanded clones were found on average in CD8+ T cells than in CD4+ T cells.

The germline V gene yields MRHNA for CDR1 and SNTAGT for CDR2. The trim is 8 bases for V and 3 bases for J, with a gap of 17 bases between the germline ends. The CDR3 has 14 amino acids, counting the end cysteine and phenylalanine. The DNA shown is the 42-base CDR3, in frame from base 1. The TCR was taken from an adult with an advanced solid tumor such as melanoma, head and neck, liver or kidney cancer. Here the chain combines TRBV6-4 and TRBJ2-7, with no confident D gene call. Material: CD4+ or CD8+ T cells sorted from blood, obtained in a trial of the OX40 agonist ivuxolimab. The CDR3 reads as follows: CASRCGRFNYEQYF. The sequenced DNA: TGTGCCAGCCGATGCGGACGATTTAACTACGAGCAGTACTTC.